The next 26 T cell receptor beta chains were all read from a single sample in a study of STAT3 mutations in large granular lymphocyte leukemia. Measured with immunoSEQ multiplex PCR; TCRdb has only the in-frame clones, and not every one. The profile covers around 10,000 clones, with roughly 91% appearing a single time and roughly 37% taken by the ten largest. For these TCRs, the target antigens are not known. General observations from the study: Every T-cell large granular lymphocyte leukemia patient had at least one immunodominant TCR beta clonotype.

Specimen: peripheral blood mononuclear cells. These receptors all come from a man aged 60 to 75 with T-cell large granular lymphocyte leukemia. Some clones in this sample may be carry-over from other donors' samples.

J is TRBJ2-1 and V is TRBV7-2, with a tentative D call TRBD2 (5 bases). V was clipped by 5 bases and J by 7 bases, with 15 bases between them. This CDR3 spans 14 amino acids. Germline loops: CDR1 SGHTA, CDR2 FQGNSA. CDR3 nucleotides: TGTGCCAGCAGCCTCGGGCAGACGGGAAATGAGCAGTTCTTC. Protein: CASSLGQTGNEQFF.

The chain's CDR3 is CASSPRETYNSPLHF. DNA for the CDR3: TGTGCCAGCTCACCTAGGGAGACCTATAATTCACCCCTCCACTTT. This chain connects TRBV18 to TRBJ1-6; D is ambiguous. The CDR3 is 15 amino acids. V lost 3 bases to trimming and J lost 2 bases, with 8 bases between them. Germline V lookup: CDR1 KGHSH, CDR2 LQKENI. Full variable domain (outside the CDR3, taken from reference TRBV18 and TRBJ1-6): NAGVMQNPRHLVRRRGQEARLRCSPMKGHSHVYWYRQLPEEGLKFMVYLQKENIIDESGMPKERFSAEFPKEGPSILRIQQVVRGDSAAYFCASSPRETYNSPLHFGNGTRLTVT.

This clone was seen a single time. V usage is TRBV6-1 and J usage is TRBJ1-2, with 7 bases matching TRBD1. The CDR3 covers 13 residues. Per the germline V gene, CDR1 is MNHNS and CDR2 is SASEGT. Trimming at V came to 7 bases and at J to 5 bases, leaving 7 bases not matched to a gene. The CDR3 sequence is CASTGTALYGYTF. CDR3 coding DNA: TGTGCCAGCACCGGGACAGCTTTATATGGCTACACCTTC.

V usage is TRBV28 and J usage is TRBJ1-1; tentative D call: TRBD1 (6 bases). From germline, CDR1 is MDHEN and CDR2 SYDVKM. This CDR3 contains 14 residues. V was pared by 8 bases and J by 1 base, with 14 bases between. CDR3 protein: CASPPAGANTEAFF. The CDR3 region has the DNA TGTGCCAGCCCCCCCGCAGGGGCGAACACTGAAGCTTTCTTT.

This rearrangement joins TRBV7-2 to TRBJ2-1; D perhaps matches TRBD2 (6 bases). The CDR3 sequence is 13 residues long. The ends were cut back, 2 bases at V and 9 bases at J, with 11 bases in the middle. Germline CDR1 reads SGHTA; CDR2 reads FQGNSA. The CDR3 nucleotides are TGTGCCAGCAGCTTACACGGGAGAGGTGAGCAGTTCTTC. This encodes CASSLHGRGEQFF.

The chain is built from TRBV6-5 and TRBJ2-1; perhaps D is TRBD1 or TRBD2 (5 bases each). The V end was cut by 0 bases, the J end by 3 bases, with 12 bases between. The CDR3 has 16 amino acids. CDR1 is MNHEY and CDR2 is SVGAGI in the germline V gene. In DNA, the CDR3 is TGTGCCAGCAGTTACTCGACAGCCGGGGACTACAATGAGCAGTTCTTC. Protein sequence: CASSYSTAGDYNEQFF.

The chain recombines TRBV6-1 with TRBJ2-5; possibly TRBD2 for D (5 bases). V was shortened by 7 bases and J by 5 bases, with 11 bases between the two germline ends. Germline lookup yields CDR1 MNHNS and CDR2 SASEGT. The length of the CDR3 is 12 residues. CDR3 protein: CASKWGAETQYF. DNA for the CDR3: TGTGCCAGCAAATGGGGAGCGGAGACCCAGTACTTC.

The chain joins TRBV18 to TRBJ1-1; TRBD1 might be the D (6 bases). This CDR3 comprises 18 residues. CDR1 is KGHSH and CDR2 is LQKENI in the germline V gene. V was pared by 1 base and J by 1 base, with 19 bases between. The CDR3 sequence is CASSPLTGSRGTNTEAFF. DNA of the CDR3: TGTGCCAGCTCACCACTAACTGGAAGCAGGGGAACGAACACTGAAGCTTTCTTT. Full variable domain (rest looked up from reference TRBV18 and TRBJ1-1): NAGVMQNPRHLVRRRGQEARLRCSPMKGHSHVYWYRQLPEEGLKFMVYLQKENIIDESGMPKERFSAEFPKEGPSILRIQQVVRGDSAAYFCASSPLTGSRGTNTEAFFGQGTRLTVV.

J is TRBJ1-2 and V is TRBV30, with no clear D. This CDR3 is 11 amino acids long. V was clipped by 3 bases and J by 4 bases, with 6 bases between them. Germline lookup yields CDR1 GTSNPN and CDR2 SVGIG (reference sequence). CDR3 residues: CAWRGPYGYTF. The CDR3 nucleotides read TGTGCCTGGAGAGGGCCCTATGGCTACACCTTC.

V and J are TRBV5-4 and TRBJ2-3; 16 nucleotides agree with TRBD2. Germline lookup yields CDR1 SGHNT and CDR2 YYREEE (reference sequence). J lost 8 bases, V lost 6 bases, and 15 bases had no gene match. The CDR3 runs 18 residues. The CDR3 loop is CASTSTSGLAGGRGTQYF. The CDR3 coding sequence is TGTGCCAGCACCTCCACCTCGGGACTAGCGGGAGGGCGGGGTACGCAGTATTTT.

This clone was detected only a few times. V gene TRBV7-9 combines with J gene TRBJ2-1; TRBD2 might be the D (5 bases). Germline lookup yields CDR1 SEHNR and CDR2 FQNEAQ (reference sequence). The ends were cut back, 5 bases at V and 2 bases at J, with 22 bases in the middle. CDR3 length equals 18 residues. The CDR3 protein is CASSPKMRLATPYNEQFF. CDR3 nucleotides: TGTGCCAGCAGCCCAAAAATGAGGCTAGCTACTCCCTACAATGAGCAGTTCTTC.

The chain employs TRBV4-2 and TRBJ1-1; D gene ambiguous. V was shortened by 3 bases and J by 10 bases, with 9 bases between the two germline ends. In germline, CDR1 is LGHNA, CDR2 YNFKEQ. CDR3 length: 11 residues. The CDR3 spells CASSQLLAAFF. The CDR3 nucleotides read TGTGCCAGCAGCCAGCTTCTGGCAGCTTTCTTT.

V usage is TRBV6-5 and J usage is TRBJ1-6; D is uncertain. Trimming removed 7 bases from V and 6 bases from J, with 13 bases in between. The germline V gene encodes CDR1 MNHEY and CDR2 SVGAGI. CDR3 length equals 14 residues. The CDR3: CASTGPTFNSPLHF. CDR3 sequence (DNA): TGTGCCAGCACGGGTCCTACATTTAATTCACCCCTCCACTTT.

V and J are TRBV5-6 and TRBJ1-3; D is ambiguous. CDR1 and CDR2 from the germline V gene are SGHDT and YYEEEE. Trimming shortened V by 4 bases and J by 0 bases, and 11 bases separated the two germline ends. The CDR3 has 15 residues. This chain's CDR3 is CASSQTPSSGNTIYF. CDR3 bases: TGTGCCAGCAGCCAAACACCGTCCTCTGGAAACACCATATATTTT.

The DNA for the CDR3 is TGTGCCAGCAGACAGAGGTTCGATGGCTACACCTTC. Protein: CASRQRFDGYTF. The chain couples TRBV28 to TRBJ1-2; unclear D gene. This CDR3 has 12 amino acids. V dropped 6 bases and J dropped 6 bases, with 11 bases sitting between them. The germline V gene has CDR1 MDHEN and CDR2 SYDVKM.

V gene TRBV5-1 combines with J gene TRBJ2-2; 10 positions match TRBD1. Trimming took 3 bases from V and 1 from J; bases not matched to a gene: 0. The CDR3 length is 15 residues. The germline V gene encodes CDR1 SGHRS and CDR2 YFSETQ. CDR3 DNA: TGCGCCAGCAGCTGGGACAGGGGGAACACCGGGGAGCTGTTTTTT. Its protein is CASSWDRGNTGELFF.

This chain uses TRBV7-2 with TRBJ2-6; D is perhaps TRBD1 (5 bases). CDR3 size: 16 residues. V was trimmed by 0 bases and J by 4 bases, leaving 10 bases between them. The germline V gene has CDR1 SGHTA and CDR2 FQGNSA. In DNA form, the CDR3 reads TGTGCCAGCAGCTTAGCGGCAGGGTTAGGGGCCAACGTCCTGACTTTC. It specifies CASSLAAGLGANVLTF. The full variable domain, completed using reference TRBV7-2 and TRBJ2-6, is GAGVSQSPSNKVTEKGKDVELRCDPISGHTALYWYRQSLGQGLEFLIYFQGNSAPDKSGLPSDRFSAERTGGSVSTLTIQRTQQEDSAVYLCASSLAAGLGANVLTFGAGSRLTVL.

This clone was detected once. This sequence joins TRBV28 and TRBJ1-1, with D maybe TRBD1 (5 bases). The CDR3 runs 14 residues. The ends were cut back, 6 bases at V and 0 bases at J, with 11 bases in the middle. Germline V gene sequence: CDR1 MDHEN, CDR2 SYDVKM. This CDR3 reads CASSGGALNTEAFF. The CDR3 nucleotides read TGTGCCAGCAGCGGGGGTGCGCTGAACACTGAAGCTTTCTTT.

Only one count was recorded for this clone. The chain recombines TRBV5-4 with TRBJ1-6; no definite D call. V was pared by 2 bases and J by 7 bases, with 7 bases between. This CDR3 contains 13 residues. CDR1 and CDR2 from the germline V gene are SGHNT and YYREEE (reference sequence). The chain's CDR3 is CASSLDSNSPLHF. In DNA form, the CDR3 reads TGTGCCAGCAGCTTAGATTCGAATTCACCCCTCCACTTT.

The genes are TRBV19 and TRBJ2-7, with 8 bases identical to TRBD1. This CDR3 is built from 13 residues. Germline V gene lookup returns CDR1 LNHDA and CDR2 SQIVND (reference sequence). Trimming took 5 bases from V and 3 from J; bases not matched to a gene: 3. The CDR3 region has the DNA TGTGCCAGTAGTTTCACAGGGGGCTACGAGCAGTACTTC. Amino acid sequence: CASSFTGGYEQYF.

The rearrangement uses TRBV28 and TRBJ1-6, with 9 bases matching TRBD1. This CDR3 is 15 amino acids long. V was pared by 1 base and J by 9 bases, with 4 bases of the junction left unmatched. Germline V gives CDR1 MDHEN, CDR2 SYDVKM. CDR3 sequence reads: CASSLLQGAGSPLHF. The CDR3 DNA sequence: TGTGCCAGCAGTTTATTACAGGGGGCCGGTTCACCCCTCCACTTT.

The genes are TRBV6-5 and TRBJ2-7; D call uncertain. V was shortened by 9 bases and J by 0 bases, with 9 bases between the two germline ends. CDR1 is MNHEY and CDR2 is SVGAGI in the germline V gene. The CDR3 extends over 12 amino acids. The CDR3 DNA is TGTGCCAGTCACTCTCCCTCCTACGAGCAGTACTTC. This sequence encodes CASHSPSYEQYF.

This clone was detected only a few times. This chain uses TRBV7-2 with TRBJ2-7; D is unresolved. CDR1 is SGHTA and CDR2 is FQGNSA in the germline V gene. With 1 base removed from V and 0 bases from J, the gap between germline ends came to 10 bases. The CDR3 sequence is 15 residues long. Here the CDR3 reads CASSLGGGYSYEQYF. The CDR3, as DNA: TGTGCCAGCAGCTTAGGTGGCGGTTACTCCTACGAGCAGTACTTC.

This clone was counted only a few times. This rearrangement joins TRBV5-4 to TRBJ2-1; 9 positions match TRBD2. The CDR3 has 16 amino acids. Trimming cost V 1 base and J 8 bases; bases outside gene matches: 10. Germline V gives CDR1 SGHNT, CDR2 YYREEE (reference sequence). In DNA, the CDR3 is TGTGCCAGCAGCTTGCCCCTTAGCGGGAGCCGGGATGAGCAGTTCTTC. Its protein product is CASSLPLSGSRDEQFF.

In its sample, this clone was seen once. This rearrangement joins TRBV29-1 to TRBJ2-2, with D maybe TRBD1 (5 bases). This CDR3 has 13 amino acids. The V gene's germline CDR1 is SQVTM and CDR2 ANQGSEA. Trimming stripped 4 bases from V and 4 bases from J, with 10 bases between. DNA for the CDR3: TGCAGCGTTGTCCAGGGTGGCACCGGGGAGCTGTTTTTT. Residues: CSVVQGGTGELFF.

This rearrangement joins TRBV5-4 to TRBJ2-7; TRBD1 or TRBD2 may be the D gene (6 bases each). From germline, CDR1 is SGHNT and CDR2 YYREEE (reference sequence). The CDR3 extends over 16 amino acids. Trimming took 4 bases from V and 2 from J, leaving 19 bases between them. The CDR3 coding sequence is TGTGCCAGCAGCCCTGCGTCTAGGGGGGAAACCTACGAGCAGTACTTC. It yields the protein CASSPASRGETYEQYF.